Judged by abundance, the clone carrying this T cell receptor beta chain is large. One entry per CDR3 protein results from TCRdb running MiXCR on the 5' RACE reads. The table shows about 5,900 distinct CDR3 sequences, with 69% occurring only once. V was trimmed by 8 bases and J by 1 base, leaving 16 bases between them. CDR3 size: 15 residues. The sequence was obtained from a female donor with breast cancer. Material for sequencing was memory CD4+ T cells sorted from a lymph node. This sample's subset: memory CD4+ T cells, CD4+CD45RO+CD25-. V and J are TRBV12-3 or TRBV12-4 and TRBJ2-3; D not resolved. CDR3 sequence (DNA): TGTGCCAGCGACCTCGAGGTCTTCGGCACAGATACGCAGTATTTT. This gives the protein CASDLEVFGTDTQYF.